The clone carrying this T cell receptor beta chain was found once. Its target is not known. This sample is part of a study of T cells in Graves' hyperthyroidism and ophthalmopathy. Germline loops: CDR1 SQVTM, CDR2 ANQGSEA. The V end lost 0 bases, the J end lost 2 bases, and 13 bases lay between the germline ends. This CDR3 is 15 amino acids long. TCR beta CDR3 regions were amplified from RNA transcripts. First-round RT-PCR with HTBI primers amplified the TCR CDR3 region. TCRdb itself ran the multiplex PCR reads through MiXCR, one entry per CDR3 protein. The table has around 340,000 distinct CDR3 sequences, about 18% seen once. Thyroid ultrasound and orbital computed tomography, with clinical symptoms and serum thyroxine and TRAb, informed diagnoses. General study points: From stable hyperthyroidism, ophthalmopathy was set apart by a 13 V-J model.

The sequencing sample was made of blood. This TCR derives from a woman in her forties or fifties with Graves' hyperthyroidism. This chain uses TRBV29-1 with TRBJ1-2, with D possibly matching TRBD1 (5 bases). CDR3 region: CSVEDLPGINYGYTF. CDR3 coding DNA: TGCAGCGTTGAAGATCTCCCAGGGATCAACTATGGCTACACCTTC.